This TCR beta chain emerged from a study of cytomegalovirus exposure and HLA in healthy donors. PCR primers comprised 60 Vbeta and 13 Jbeta primers. Repertoires were generated with immunoSEQ multiplex PCR, while TCRdb's copy carries only in-frame clones and drops some. The table has about 110,000 clones, around 81% seen once. Germline CDR1 and CDR2: SGHNT and YYREEE (reference sequence). V lost 3 bases to trimming and J lost 1 base, with 11 bases between them. This CDR3 has 15 amino acids. The sequence came from a woman in her twenties or thirties in good health and CMV-seronegative. The sample consisted of PBMCs. This sequence joins TRBV5-4 and TRBJ1-3, with D hard to call. The CDR3 loop is CASSYEPQSGNTIYF. The DNA of the CDR3 is TGTGCCAGCAGCTACGAGCCGCAATCTGGAAACACCATATATTTT.